The T cell receptor beta chain described here comes from a study of blood T cell repertoires in COVID-19. As for the study in general: Some COVID-19 samples were acute and others convalescent; all came from the United States, Italy and Spain.

CDR3 length equals 15 residues. J gave up 2 bases and V 3 bases, and 4 bases lay outside the gene matches. Germline assignment: CDR1 KGHSH and CDR2 LQKENI. The assay was immunoSEQ multiplex PCR, and TCRdb's table has in-frame clones only and misses some. The table has 70,000 to 80,000 clones, about nine tenths seen once. The origin of this receptor is a woman between 45 and 60 years old with acute or convalescent COVID-19. This sequence joins TRBV18 and TRBJ1-3; 7 bases map to TRBD1. The sample taken for sequencing was peripheral blood. The CDR3 region is CASSPQGVTGNTIYF. In DNA, the CDR3 is TGTGCCAGCTCACCCCAGGGGGTTACTGGAAACACCATATATTTT.